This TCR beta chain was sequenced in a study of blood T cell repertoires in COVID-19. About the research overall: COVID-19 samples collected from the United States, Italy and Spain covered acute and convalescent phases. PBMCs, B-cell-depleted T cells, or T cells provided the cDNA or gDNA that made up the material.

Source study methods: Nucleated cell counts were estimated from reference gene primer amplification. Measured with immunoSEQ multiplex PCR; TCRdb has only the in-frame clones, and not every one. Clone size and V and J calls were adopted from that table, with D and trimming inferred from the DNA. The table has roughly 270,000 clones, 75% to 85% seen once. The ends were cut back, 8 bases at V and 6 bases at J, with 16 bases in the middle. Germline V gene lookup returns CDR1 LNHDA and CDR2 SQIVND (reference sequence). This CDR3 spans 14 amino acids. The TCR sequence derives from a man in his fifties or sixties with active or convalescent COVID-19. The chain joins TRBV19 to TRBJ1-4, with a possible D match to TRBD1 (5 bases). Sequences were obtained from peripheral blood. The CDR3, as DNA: TGTGCCAGTCAGACGCGGGGGAGTGATGAAAAACTGTTTTTT. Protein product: CASQTRGSDEKLFF.